This T cell receptor beta chain derives from a study of blood T cell repertoires in COVID-19 (dated by TCRdb to about 2020). Looking at the study overall: Collaborator samples came from the United States, Italy and Spain and covered acute and convalescent phases of COVID-19. The samples were drawn from two sources: the first 160 participants of the ongoing ImmuneRACE study, and 1,200 or so subjects contributed by 6 global collaborators. Where available, HLA class I and class II types were obtained from metadata supplied by the sample provider rather than from assay-based typing. The material from the prospective study consisted of cDNA or gDNA derived from T cells, B-cell-depleted T cells, or PBMCs. The repertoires were released in a freely available public database meant as a resource for research on the immune response to SARS-CoV-2. The dataset comprised deeply sampled blood TCRbeta repertoires from subjects exposed to, actively infected with, or recovered from COVID-19. The sample metadata nearly always contained a de-identified subject ID, COVID-19 status, age in years and sex. Here is what the overall study found, with its caveats: The amount of clinical and demographic metadata varied by source and participant and was provided uncurated.

The germline V gene (reference sequence) supplies CDR1 LNHDA and CDR2 SQIVND. Taken from cysteine to phenylalanine, the CDR3 has 14 residues. Kept here is only the CDR3 DNA, which spans 42 bases and is read in frame from base 1. Trimming leaves V shorter by 4 bases and J shorter by 1 base, with the junction holding 3 bases beyond the gene matches. A second Seattle source provided samples from volunteer blood donors who had recovered from COVID-19. The collaborating institutions used their own protocols to collect whole blood in K2EDTA tubes. For TCRbeta analysis, collaborator samples were shipped as frozen whole blood, as isolated PBMCs, or as DNA extracted from either sample type. Regarding this clone: What this receptor recognizes is not known. Per-base qualities were not stored, and no clone one base away is much larger.

The immunoSEQ Assay, a bias-controlled multiplex PCR, was used to amplify TCRbeta CDR3 regions from genomic DNA. Per the source publication's procedure: Nucleated cell counts per sample were estimated from amplification of reference gene primers within the assay. Sequence reads were collapsed and filtered to measure the absolute abundance of every unique TCRbeta CDR3 rearrangement. Productive Simpson clonality was computed per sample as the square root of Simpson's diversity index over productive rearrangements. The clones in this table, taken by TCRdb from immuneACCESS, are in-frame only. Not every clone is retained; where verified, under half of the shortfall comes from an unresolved V gene, and the cause of the rest is unknown. The V and J calls and clone size are taken from that table; D and trimming were inferred from the DNA. The sample data list about 280,000 clones, and roughly 90% of these were observed just once. Clones ranked in the top ten supply 2.2% of the sample.

This receptor was taken from a woman between 45 and 60 years old who had recovered from COVID-19. Sequencing input: peripheral blood. The chain is made from TRBV19 and TRBJ2-5, with 7 middle bases fitting TRBD1. CDR3 reads: CASSRGQPQETQYF. The DNA sequence follows: TGTGCCAGTAGTAGGGGACAGCCCCAAGAGACCCAGTACTTC. Where the CDR3 stops, the reference TRBV19 and TRBJ2-5 genes take over; the full variable domain is DGGITQSPKYLFRKEGQNVTLSCEQNLNHDAMYWYRQDPGQGLRLIYYSQIVNDFQKGDIAEGYSVSREKKESFPLTVTSAQKNPTAFYLCASSRGQPQETQYFGPGTRLLVL.